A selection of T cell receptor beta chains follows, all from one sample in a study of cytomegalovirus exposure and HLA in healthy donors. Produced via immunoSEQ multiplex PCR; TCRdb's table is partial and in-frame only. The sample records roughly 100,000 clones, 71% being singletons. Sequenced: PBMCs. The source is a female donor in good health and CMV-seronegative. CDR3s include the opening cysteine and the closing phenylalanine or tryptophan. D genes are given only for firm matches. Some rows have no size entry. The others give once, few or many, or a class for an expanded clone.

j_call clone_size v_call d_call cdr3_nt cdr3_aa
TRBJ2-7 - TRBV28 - TGTGCCAGCAGTTTGCAATACGAGCAGTACTTC CASSLQYEQYF
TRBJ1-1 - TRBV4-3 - TGCGCCAGCAGCCAAGACGCAGGGGTGAACACTGAAGCTTTCTTT CASSQDAGVNTEAFF
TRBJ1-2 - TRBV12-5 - TGTGCTAGTGGTTTGGTACGAAGAAACCAGTCCTATGGCTACACCTTC CASGLVRRNQSYGYTF
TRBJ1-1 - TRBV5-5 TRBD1 TGTGCCAGCAGCTTGGGGACAGGGGGGATTACTGAAGCTTTCTTT CASSLGTGGITEAFF
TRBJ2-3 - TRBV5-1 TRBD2 TGCGCCAGCGGACTAGCGGGAGGAGATACGCAGTATTTT CASGLAGGDTQYF
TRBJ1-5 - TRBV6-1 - TGTGCCAGCAGTCCGGACAGTGGCAATCAGCCCCAGCATTTT CASSPDSGNQPQHF
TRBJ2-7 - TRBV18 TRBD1 TGTGCCAGCTCACCACAGGACAGGCCCTCCTACGAGCAGTACTTC CASSPQDRPSYEQYF
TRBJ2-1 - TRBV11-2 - TGTGCCAGCAGCTCCGGTTACAATGAGCAGTTCTTC CASSSGYNEQFF
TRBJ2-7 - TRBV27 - TGTGCCAGCAGTGGCGGGACAGAGGGCTACGAGCAGTACTTC CASSGGTEGYEQYF
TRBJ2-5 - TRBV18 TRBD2 TGTGCCAGCTCACCCGGATTACAGGGGAGACTAGCGGGACAAGAGACCCAGTACTTC CASSPGLQGRLAGQETQYF
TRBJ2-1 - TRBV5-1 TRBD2 TGCGCCAGCAGCTTGGTGGGTAGCGGGAGAAATGAGCAGTTCTTC CASSLVGSGRNEQFF
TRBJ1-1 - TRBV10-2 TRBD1 TGCGCCAGCAGTAAACAGGGGGGTAGCACTGAAGCTTTCTTT CASSKQGGSTEAFF
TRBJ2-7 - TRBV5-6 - TGTGCCAGCAGCTTGATTAGCTCAACCTACGAGCAGTACTTC CASSLISSTYEQYF
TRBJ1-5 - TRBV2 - TGTGCCAGCAGTGACTCACCCGGACACTATAGCAATCAGCCCCAGCATTTT CASSDSPGHYSNQPQHF
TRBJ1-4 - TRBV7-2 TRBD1 TGTGCCAGCAGCTTGATACAGGGGGATAAACTGTTTTTT CASSLIQGDKLFF
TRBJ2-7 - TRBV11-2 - TGTGCCAGCAGCCTACTCATGACTACCTCAAACGAGCAGTACTTC CASSLLMTTSNEQYF
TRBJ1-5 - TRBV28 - TGTGCCAGCAGTTTAGCGGCAGATGCGAGCAATCAGCCCCAGCATTTT CASSLAADASNQPQHF
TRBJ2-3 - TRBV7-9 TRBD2 TGTGCCAGCAGCACCCTACTAGCGGGAGGCGACACAGATACGCAGTATTTT CASSTLLAGGDTDTQYF
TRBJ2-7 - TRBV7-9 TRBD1 TGTGCCAGCGCCCGGGACAGTCTCTACGAGCAGTACTTC CASARDSLYEQYF
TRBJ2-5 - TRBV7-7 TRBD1 TGTGCTAGCAGCCCCGGGACAGTACAAGAGACCCAGTACTTC CASSPGTVQETQYF
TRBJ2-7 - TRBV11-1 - TGTGCCAGCAGCTTACCCGGACTCCAAACCTACGAGCAGTACTTC CASSLPGLQTYEQYF
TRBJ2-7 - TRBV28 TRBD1 TGTGCCAGCAGTGGACAGGGGAGTAGCTCCTACGAGCAGTACTTC CASSGQGSSSYEQYF
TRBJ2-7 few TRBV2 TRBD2 TGTGCCAGCAGTTCTCGCGGGAGGTTTGGCGAGCAGTACTTC CASSSRGRFGEQYF
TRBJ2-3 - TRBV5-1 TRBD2 TGCGCCAGCAGCCCGACTAGCGGGAGAGATACGCAGTATTTT CASSPTSGRDTQYF
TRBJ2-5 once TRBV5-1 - TGCGCCAGCAGCGATACTGGGGGGGCGCGTAAGACCCAGTACTTC CASSDTGGARKTQYF
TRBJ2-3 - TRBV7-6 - TGTGCCAGCAGCTTAACAGGGACAGATACGCAGTATTTT CASSLTGTDTQYF
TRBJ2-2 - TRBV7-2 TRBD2 TGTGCCAGCAGCTTAGTAGGTTGGACTAGCGGTAACACCGGGGAGCTGTTTTTT CASSLVGWTSGNTGELFF
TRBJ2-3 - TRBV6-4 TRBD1 TGTGCCAGCAGTGACGGGACAGGGGCCACAGATACGCAGTATTTT CASSDGTGATDTQYF
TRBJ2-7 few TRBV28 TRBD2 TGTGCCAGCAGTTTAGCGGGAGGGCCTTTCGAGCAGTACTTC CASSLAGGPFEQYF
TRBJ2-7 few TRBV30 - TGTGCCTGGAGTCCCCGCGGTTGGGAGCAGTACTTC CAWSPRGWEQYF
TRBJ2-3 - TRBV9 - TGTGCCAGCAGCGTAGGAGCCACAGATACGCAGTATTTT CASSVGATDTQYF
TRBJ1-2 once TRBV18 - TGTGCCAGCTCACCGGACACGACGAACTATGGCTACACCTTC CASSPDTTNYGYTF
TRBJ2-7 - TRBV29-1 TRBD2 TGCAGCGTTGGACTAGCGGTAACCTACGAGCAGTACTTC CSVGLAVTYEQYF
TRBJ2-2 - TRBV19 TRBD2 TGTGCCGCAGGCCGACTGACACTAGCGGGAGGGCCCGGGGAGCTGTTTTTT CAAGRLTLAGGPGELFF
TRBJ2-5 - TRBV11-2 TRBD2 TGTGCCAGCAGCCAGTCTGCTAGCGGAGAGACCCAGTACTTC CASSQSASGETQYF
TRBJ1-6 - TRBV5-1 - TGCGCCAGCAGCTTGCCAGGGGCAGGGGACTCACCCCTCCACTTT CASSLPGAGDSPLHF
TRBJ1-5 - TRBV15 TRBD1 TGTGCCACCAGCAGACCAGGGGGGCGGGGGGATCAGCCCCAGCATTTT CATSRPGGRGDQPQHF
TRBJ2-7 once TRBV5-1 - TGCGCCAGCAGTTCCGGGACTGGCTTATACGAGCAGTACTTC CASSSGTGLYEQYF
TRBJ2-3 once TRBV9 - TGTGCCAGCAGCGTAGGGGGCAGGGGCACAGATACGCAGTATTTT CASSVGGRGTDTQYF
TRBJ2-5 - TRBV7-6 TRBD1 TGTGCCAGCAGCGCCCAGGACAGGGGTGGAGAGACCCAGTACTTC CASSAQDRGGETQYF
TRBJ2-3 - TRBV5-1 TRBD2 TGCGCCAGCAGCTTGGACGGGGGAGGGCCCCTCACAGATACGCAGTATTTT CASSLDGGGPLTDTQYF
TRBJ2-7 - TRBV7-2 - TGTGCCAGCAGCTCAACAGGGATCGAGCAGTACTTC CASSSTGIEQYF
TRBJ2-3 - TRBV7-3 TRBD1 TGTGCCAGCAGCTTAAGGAGGACAACGACAGGGGGAGGCACAGATACGCAGTATTTT CASSLRRTTTGGGTDTQYF
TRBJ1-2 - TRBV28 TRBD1 TGTGCCAGCAGTTTCCTCACACAAGGGGGCGATGGCTACACCTTC CASSFLTQGGDGYTF
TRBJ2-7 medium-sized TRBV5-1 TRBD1 TGCGCCAGCAGCTTGGGGCCGGGACAGGACTCCTACGAGCAGTACTTC CASSLGPGQDSYEQYF
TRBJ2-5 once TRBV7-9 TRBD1 TGTGCCAGCAGCTTTGGCAGGGGGGAGACCCAGTACTTC CASSFGRGETQYF
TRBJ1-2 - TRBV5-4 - TGTGCCAGCAGCTTGGTACAGCGGAATAACTATGGCTACACCTTC CASSLVQRNNYGYTF
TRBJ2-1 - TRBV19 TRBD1 TGTGCCAGTAGACCGACAGGGATGAATGAGCAGTTCTTC CASRPTGMNEQFF
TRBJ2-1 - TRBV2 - TGTGCCAGCAGTGGTGGAGGGAATGAGCAGTTCTTC CASSGGGNEQFF
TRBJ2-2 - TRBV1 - TGCACCAGCAGCCCGGTCCTAGCGGGAGAGGACACCGGGGAGCTGTTTTTT CTSSPVLAGEDTGELFF
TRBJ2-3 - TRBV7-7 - TGTGCTAGCAGCCGTCGACAGTTAGATACGCAGTATTTT CASSRRQLDTQYF
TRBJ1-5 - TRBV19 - TGTGCCAGTAGTTTTACAGGGACTCAGCCCCAGCATTTT CASSFTGTQPQHF
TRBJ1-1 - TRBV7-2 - TGTGCCAGCAGCTTAAGCAGGGATGGCACTGAAGCTTTCTTT CASSLSRDGTEAFF
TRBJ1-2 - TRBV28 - TGTGCCAGCAGTTTGGGCAGCCGGAACTATGGCTACACCTTC CASSLGSRNYGYTF
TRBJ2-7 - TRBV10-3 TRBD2 TGTGCCATCAGTGTCGGACTAGCCTACGAGCAGTACTTC CAISVGLAYEQYF
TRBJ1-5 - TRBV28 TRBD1 TGTGCCAGCAGTTACCGGGACAGAAGCAATCAGCCCCAGCATTTT CASSYRDRSNQPQHF
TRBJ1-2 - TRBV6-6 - TGTGCCAGCAGACCAGCCCAGGTGGGGGGTGGCTACACCTTC CASRPAQVGGGYTF
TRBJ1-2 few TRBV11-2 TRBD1 TGTGCCAGCAGCTTAGGACAGGGGTATGGCTACACCTTC CASSLGQGYGYTF
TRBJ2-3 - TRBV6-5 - TGTGCCAGCAGCCCCGACTCCAATACGCAGTATTTT CASSPDSNTQYF